This T cell receptor beta chain was sequenced in a study of T-cell reconstitution after alpha-beta-depleted transplantation in children. The library targeted TCRbeta and was prepared with unique molecular identifiers. A single record per CDR3 protein comes from TCRdb applying MiXCR to the PCR reads. The table shows 200,000 to 250,000 distinct CDR3 sequences, with under 8.5% occurring only once. The CDR3 length is 15 residues. Germline V gene sequence: CDR1 PRHDT, CDR2 FYEKMQ (reference sequence). Germline trimming cut 5 bases from V and 5 bases from J; bases unmatched to any gene: 10. In its sample, this clonotype was seen many times.

Here the sequenced sample was PBMCs, mostly from graft donor cells, taken 360 days after TCRalphabeta/CD19-depleted stem cell transplant. This chain uses TRBV13 with TRBJ2-5; 8 bases map to TRBD1. This TCR was sampled from a male patient under 10 years old who had a stem cell transplant for acute myeloid leukemia, so the T cells may come from the graft donor. The CDR3 is CASSPPDRDLETQYF. The CDR3 nucleotides read TGTGCCAGCAGCCCTCCGGACAGGGACTTGGAGACCCAGTACTTC.